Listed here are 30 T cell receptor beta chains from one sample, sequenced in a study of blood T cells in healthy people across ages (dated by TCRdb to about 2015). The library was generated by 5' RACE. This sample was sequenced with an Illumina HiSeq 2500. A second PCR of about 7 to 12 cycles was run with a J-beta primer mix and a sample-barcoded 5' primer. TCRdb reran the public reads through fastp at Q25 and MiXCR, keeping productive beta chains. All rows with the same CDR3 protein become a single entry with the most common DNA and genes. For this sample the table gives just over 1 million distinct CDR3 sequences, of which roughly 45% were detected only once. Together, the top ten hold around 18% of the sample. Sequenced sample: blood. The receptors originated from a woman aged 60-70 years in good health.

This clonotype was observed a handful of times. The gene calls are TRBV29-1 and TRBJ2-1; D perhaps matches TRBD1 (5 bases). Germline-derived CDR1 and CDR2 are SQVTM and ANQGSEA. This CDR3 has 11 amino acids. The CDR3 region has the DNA TGCACCTTCAGGGCCCACAATGAGCAGTTCTTC. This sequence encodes CTFRAHNEQFF.

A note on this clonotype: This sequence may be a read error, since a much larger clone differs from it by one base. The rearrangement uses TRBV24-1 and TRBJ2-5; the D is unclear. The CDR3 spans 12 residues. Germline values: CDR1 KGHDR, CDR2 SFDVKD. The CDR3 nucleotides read TGTGCCACCAGGGATTTCGGGGAGACCCAGTACTTC. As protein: CATRDFGETQYF.

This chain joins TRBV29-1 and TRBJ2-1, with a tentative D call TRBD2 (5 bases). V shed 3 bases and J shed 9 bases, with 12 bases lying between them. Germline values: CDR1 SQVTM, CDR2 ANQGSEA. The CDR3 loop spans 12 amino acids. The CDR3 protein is CSVEEVWGEQFF. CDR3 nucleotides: TGCAGCGTTGAGGAGGTTTGGGGTGAGCAGTTCTTC.

The CDR3, as DNA: TGCAGTGCATATAGACGGGACAACTATGGCTACACCTTC. Residues: CSAYRRDNYGYTF. The chain carries TRBV20-1 and TRBJ1-2; D is possibly TRBD1 (5 bases). Trimming stripped 6 bases from V and 2 bases from J, with 13 bases between. The CDR3 has 13 residues. Germline V gives CDR1 DFQATT, CDR2 SNEGSKA (reference sequence).

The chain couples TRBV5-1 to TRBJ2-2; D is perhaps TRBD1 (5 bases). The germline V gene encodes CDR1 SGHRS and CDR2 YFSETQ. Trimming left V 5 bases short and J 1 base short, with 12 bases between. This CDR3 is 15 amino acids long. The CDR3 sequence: CASRGSQVNTGELFF. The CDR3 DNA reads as TGCGCCAGCAGAGGTTCACAGGTGAACACCGGGGAGCTGTTTTTT.

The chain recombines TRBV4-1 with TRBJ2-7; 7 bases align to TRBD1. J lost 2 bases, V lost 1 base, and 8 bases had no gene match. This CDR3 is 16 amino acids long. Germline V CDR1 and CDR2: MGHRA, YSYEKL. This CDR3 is CASSQAGDRLTYEQYF. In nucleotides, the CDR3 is TGCGCCAGCAGCCAAGCCGGGGACAGACTGACCTACGAGCAGTACTTC.

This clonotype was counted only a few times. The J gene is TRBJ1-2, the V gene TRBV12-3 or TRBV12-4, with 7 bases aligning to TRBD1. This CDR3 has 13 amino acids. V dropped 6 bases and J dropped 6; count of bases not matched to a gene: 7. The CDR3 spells CASSAQQGDGYTF. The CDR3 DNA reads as TGTGCCAGCAGCGCCCAGCAGGGGGATGGCTACACCTTC.

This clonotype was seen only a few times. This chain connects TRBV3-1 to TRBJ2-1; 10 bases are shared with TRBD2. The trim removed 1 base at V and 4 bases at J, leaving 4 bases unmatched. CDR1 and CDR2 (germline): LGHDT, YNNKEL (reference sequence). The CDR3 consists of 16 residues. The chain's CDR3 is CASSQGTSGTYNEQFF. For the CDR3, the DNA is TGTGCCAGCAGCCAAGGGACTAGCGGAACTTACAATGAGCAGTTCTTC.

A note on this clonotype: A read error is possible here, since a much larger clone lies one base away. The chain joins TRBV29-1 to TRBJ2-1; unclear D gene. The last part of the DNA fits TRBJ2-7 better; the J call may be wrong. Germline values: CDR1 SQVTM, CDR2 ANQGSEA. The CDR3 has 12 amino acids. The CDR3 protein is CSVLSAYNEQYF. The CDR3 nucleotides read TGCAGCGTTTTGTCAGCGTACAATGAGCAGTACTTC.

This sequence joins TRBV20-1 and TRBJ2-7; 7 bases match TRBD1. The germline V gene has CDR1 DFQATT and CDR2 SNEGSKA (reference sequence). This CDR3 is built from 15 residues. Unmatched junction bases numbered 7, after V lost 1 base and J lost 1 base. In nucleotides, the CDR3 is TGCAGTGCTAGAGCCCTACGGGACAGTTCCTACGAGCAGTACTTC. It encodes CSARALRDSSYEQYF.

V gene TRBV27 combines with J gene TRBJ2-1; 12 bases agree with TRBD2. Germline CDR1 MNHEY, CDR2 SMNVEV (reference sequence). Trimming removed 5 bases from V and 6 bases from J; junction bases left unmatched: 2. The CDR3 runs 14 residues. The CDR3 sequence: CASSGLAGLNEQFF. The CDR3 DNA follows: TGTGCCAGCAGTGGACTAGCGGGACTCAATGAGCAGTTCTTC.

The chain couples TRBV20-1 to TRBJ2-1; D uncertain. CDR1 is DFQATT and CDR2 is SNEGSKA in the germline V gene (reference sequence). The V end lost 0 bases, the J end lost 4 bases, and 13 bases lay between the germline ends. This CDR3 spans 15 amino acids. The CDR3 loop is CSARDGQMGYNEQFF. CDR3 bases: TGCAGTGCTAGAGATGGCCAGATGGGATACAATGAGCAGTTCTTC.

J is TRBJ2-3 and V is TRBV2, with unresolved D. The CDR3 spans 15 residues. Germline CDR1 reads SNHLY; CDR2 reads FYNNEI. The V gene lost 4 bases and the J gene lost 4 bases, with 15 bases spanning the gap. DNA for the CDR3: TGTGCCAGCAGTGCCGAGCGAATCTCACCAGATACGCAGTATTTT. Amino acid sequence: CASSAERISPDTQYF.

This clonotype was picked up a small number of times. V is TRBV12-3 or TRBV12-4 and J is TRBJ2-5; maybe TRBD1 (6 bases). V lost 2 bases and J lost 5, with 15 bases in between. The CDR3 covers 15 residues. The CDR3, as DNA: TGTGCCAGCAGTTTAATGGGGGCGAGGGGTGAGACCCAGTACTTC. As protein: CASSLMGARGETQYF.

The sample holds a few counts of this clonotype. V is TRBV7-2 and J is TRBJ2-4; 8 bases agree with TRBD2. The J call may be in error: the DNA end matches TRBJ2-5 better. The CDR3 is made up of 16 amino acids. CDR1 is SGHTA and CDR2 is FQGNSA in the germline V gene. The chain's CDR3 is CASSNPPGGSSKTQYF. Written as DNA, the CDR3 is TGTGCCAGCAGCAACCCCCCGGGGGGGAGCAGTAAGACCCAGTACTTC.

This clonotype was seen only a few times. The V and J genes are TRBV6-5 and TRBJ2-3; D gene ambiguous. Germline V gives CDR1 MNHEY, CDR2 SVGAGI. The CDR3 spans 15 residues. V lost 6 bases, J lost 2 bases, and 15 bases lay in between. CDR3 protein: CASRDPVGFTDTQYF. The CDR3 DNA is TGTGCCAGCAGGGACCCCGTGGGATTCACAGATACGCAGTATTTT.

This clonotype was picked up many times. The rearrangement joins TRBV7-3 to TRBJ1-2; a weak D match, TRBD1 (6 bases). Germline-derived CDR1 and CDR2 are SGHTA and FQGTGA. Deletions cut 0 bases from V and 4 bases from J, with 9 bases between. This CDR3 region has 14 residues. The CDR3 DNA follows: TGTGCCAGCAGCTTAACGGACAGTATCTATGGCTACACCTTC. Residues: CASSLTDSIYGYTF.

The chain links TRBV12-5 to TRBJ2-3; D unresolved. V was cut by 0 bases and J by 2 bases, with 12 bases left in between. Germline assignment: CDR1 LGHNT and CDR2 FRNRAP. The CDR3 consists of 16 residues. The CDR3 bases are TGTGCTAGTGGTTTGGTACTTGGGGTGATCACAGATACGCAGTATTTT. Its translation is CASGLVLGVITDTQYF.

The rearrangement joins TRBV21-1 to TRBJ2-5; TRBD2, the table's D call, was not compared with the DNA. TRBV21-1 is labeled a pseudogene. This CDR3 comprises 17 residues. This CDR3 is CASSKFGERKIQETQYF. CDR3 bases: TGTGCCAGCAGCAAATTTGGCGAGCGGAAGATTCAAGAGACCCAGTACTTC.

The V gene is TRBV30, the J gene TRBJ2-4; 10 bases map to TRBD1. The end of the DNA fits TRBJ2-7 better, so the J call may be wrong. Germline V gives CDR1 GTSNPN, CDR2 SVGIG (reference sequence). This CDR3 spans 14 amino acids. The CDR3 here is CAWSSGTGVGEQYF. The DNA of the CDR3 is TGTGCCTGGAGTTCCGGGACAGGGGTGGGCGAGCAGTACTTC.

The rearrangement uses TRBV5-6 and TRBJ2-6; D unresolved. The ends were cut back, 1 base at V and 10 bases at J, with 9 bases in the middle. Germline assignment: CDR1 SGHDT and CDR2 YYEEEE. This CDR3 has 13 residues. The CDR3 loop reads CASSLQNPNVLTF. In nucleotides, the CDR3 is TGTGCCAGCAGCTTGCAGAATCCTAACGTCCTGACTTTC.

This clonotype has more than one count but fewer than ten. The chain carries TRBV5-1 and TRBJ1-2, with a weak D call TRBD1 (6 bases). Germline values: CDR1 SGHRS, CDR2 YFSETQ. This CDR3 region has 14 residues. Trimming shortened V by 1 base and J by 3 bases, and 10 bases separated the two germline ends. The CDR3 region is CASSLQGKDYGYTF. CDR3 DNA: TGCGCCAGCAGCTTGCAGGGGAAGGACTATGGCTACACCTTC.

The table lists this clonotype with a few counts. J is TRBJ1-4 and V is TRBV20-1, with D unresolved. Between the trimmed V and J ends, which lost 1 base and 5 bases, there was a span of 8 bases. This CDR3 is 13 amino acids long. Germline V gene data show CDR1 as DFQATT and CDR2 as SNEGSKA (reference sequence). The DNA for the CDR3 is TGCAGTGCTAGAGCGGCAGGAAATGAAAAACTGTTTTTT. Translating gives CSARAAGNEKLFF.

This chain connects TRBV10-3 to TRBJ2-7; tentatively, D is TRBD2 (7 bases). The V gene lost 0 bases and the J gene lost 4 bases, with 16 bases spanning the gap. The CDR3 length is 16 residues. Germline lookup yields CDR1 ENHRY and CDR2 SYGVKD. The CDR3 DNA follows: TGTGCCATCAGTGAGTCGGGGGGCGGGAGTTGGTACGAGCAGTACTTC. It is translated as CAISESGGGSWYEQYF.

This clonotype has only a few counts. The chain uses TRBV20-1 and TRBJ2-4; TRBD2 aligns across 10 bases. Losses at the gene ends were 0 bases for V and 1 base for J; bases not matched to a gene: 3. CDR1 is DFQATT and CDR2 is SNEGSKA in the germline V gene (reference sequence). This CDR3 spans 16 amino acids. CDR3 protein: CSARDILAGAKNIQYF. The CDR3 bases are TGCAGTGCTAGAGATATACTAGCGGGGGCCAAAAACATTCAGTACTTC.

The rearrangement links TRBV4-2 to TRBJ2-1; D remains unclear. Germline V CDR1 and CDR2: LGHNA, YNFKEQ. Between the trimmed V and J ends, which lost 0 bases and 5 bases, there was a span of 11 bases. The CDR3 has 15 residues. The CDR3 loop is CASSQEVWRNNEQFF. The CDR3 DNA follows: TGTGCCAGCAGCCAAGAGGTTTGGCGAAACAATGAGCAGTTCTTC.

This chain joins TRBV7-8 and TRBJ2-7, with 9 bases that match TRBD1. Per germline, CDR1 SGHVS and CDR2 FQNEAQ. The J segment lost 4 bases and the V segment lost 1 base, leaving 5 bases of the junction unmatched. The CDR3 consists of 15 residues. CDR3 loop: CASSLETGGWYEQYF. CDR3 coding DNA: TGTGCCAGCAGCTTAGAAACAGGGGGCTGGTACGAGCAGTACTTC.

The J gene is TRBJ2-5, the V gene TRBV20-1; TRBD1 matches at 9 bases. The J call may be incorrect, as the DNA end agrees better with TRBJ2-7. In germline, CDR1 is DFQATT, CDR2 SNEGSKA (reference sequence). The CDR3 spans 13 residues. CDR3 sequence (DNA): TGCAGTGCCCCGGGACAGGGCAGCCTCGAGCAGTACTTC. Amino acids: CSAPGQGSLEQYF.

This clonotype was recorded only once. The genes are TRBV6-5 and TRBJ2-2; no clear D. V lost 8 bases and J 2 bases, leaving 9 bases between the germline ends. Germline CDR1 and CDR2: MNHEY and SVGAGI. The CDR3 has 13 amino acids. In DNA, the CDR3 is TGTGCCAGCGTCTCGACAAACACCGGGGAGCTGTTTTTT. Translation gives CASVSTNTGELFF.

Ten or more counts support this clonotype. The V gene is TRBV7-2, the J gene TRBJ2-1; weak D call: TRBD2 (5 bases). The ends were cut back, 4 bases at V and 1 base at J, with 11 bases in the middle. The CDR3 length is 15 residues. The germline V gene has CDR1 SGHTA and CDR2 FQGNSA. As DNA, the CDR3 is TGTGCCAGCAGCTCCCCGAGGGCGTCCTACAATGAGCAGTTCTTC. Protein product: CASSSPRASYNEQFF.